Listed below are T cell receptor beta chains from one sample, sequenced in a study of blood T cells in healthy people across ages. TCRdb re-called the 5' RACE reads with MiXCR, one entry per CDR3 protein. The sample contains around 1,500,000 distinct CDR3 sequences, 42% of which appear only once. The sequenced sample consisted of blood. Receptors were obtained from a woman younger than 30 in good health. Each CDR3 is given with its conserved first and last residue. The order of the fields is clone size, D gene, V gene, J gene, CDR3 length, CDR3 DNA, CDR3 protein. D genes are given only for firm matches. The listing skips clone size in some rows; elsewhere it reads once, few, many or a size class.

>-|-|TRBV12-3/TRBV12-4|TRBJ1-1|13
TGTGCCAGCAGTTTTAGCAGGAACACTGAAGCTTTCTTT
CASSFSRNTEAFF
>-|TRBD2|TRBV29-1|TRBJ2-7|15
TGCAGCGTTCGGGGATGGGAGGGAAGCTCCTACGAGCAGTACTTC
CSVRGWEGSSYEQYF
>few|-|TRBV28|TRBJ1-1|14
TGTGCCAGCAGTTTGAGGGTAGAGAGGACCGAAGCTTTCTTT
CASSLRVERTEAFF
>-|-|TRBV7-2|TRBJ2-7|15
TGTGCCAGCAGCTTAGTAGGGGGGATCTCCTACGAGCAGTACTTC
CASSLVGGISYEQYF
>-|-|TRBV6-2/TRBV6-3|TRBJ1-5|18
TGTGCCAGCAGTTATTCGTCAAGTGCAGGGAGGAGCAATCAGCCCCAGCATTTT
CASSYSSSAGRSNQPQHF
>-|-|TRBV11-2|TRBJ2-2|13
TGTGCCAGCAGCTTAGAGCCGACCGGGGAGCTGTTTTTT
CASSLEPTGELFF
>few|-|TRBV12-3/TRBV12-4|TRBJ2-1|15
TGTGCCAGCAGTTTGTGGGGGGAGAAGGAGAATGAGCAGTTCTTC
CASSLWGEKENEQFF
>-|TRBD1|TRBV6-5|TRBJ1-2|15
TGTGCCAGCAGTTATTCGGCCACAGGGGGCTATGGCTACACCTTC
CASSYSATGGYGYTF
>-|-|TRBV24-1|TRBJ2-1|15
TGTGCCACCAGTGATCCCACACCCCCTGACAATGAGCAGTTCTTC
CATSDPTPPDNEQFF
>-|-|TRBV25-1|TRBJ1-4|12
TGTGCCAGCAGTGAACTACCGGCAAAACTGTTTTTT
CASSELPAKLFF
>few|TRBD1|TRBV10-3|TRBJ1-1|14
TGTGCCATCAGTGGGGGGACAGAGAACACTGAAGCTTTCTTT
CAISGGTENTEAFF
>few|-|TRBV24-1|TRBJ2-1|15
TGTGCCACCAGTGATCCCGCCGCGGGATGGGATGAGCAGTTCTTC
CATSDPAAGWDEQFF
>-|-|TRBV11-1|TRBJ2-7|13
TGTGCCAGCAGCCCCACCGGGTACTACGAGCAGTACTTC
CASSPTGYYEQYF
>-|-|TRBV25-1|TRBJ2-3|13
TGTGCCAGCAGTGACCCCCTTGTAGATACGCAGTATTTT
CASSDPLVDTQYF
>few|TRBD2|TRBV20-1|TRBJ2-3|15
TGCAGCGCGAACCGACTAGCGGGGAGCACAGATACGCAGTATTTT
CSANRLAGSTDTQYF
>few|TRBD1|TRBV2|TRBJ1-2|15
TGTGCCAGCAGTCCCCGACAGGGGCACCTATATGGCTACACCTTC
CASSPRQGHLYGYTF
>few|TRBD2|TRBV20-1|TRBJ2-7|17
TGCAGTGCTAGAGGGACTAGCGGGGGGACTAGCTCCTACGAGCAGTACTTC
CSARGTSGGTSSYEQYF
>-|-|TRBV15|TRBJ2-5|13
TGTGCCACCAGCCCTGACCTAGTCGGTGAGCAGTACTTC
CATSPDLVGEQYF
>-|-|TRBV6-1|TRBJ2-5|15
TGTGCCAGCAGTGATGTAGGGTTGGGAGAAGAGACCCAGTACTTC
CASSDVGLGEETQYF
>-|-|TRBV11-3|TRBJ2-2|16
TGTGCCAGCAGCCCTGGGTATGGGGAAAACACCGGGGAGCTGTTTTTT
CASSPGYGENTGELFF
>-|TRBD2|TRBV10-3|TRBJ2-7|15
TGTGCCATCAGTGACTCCCGGACTAGCGGTAATGAGCAGTACTTC
CAISDSRTSGNEQYF
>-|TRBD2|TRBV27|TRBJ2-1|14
TGTGCCAGCAAGGAGGGACTAGCGGGAAATGAGCAGTTCTTC
CASKEGLAGNEQFF
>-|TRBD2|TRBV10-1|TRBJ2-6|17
TGCGCCAGCAGTGAGAGCGGGAGTTTTTCTGGGGCCAACGTCCTGACTTTC
CASSESGSFSGANVLTF
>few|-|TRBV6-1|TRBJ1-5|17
TGTGCCAGCAGTGGACGAAGGGGCAGGGGAGAGAATCAGCCCCAGCATTTT
CASSGRRGRGENQPQHF
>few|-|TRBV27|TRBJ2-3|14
TGTGCCAGCAGTTTAACACAGTTCACAGATACGCAGTATTTT
CASSLTQFTDTQYF
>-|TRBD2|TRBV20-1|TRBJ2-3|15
TGCAGTGCTAGAGATCCCGGGCTAGCGGGAGGGACGCAGTATTTT
CSARDPGLAGGTQYF
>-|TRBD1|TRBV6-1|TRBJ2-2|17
TGTGCCAGCAGTGAAGCCTCGGGACAGGGGAGGGCCGGGGAGCTGTTTTTT
CASSEASGQGRAGELFF
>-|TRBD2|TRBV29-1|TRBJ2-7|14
TGCAGCGTAGCCGGGACTAGCGGGAAGTACGAGCAGTACTTC
CSVAGTSGKYEQYF
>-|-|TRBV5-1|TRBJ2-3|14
TGCGCCAGCAGCTTGCAAGGGGCACCAGATACGCAGTATTTT
CASSLQGAPDTQYF
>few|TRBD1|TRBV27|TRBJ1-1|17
TGTGCCAGCAGTTTAAATCCCGGGACAGGGGAGAAGGGTGAAGCTTTCTTT
CASSLNPGTGEKGEAFF
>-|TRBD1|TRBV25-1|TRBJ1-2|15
TGTGCCAGCAGTGAATCTGGGACAGGGGGAAGGAGCTACACCTTC
CASSESGTGGRSYTF
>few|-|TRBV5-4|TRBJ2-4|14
TGTGCCAGCAGCTTGGAGGTGGGAGAAAACATTCAGTACTTC
CASSLEVGENIQYF
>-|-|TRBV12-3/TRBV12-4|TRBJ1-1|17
TGTGCCAGCAGTTTTTTGGGGAGTATAGGTCAGAACACTGAAGCTTTCTTT
CASSFLGSIGQNTEAFF
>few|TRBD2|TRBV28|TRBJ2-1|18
TGTGCCAGCAACCCGGGACTAGCGGGGGGGCGCTCCTACAATGAGCAGTTCTTC
CASNPGLAGGRSYNEQFF
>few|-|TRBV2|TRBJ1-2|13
TGTGCCAGCCCGGCGGACTCTAACTATGGCTACACCTTC
CASPADSNYGYTF
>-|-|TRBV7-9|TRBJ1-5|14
TGTGCCAGCAGCCGCGGGACGATAAATCAGCCCCAGCATTTT
CASSRGTINQPQHF
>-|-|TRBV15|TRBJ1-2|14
TGTGCCACCAGCAGAGATCGCAGGGAGGGTGGCTACACCTTC
CATSRDRREGGYTF
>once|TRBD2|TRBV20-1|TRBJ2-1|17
TGCAGTGCCACAACTAGCGGGGGGCCTAACATCCCTAATGAGCAGTTCTTC
CSATTSGGPNIPNEQFF
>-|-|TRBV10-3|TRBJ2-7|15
TGTGCCATCAGTGAGGGGCTAGCCGGTGCGGGTGAGCAGTACTTC
CAISEGLAGAGEQYF
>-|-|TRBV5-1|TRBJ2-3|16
TGCGCCAGCAGCTTGGCGCTTGGGGGAAGCACAGATACGCAGTATTTT
CASSLALGGSTDTQYF
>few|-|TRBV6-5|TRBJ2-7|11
TGTGCCAGCAGACAGCTTTACGAGCAGTACTTC
CASRQLYEQYF
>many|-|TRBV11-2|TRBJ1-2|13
TGTGCCAGCAGTACAGGGTCTAACTATGGCTACACCTTC
CASSTGSNYGYTF
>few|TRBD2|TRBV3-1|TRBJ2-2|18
TGTGCCAGCAGCCAAGATGCTAGCGGGGGGTCCTACACCGGGGAGCTGTTTTTT
CASSQDASGGSYTGELFF
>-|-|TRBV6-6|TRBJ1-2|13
TGTGCCAGCAGTGACGGGGACGGATCTGGCTACACCTTC
CASSDGDGSGYTF
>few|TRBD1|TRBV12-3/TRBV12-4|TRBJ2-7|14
TGTGCCAGCAGCCAATCTACAGGGGTGAACGAGCAGTACTTC
CASSQSTGVNEQYF
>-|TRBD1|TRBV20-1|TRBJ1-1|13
TGCAGTGCCTCAGACAGGGCGAACACTGAAGCTTTCTTT
CSASDRANTEAFF
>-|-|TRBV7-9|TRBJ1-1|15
TGTGCCAGCAGCTCGCAGGGCGTGGTAGGCACTGAAGCTTTCTTT
CASSSQGVVGTEAFF
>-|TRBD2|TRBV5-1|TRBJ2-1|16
TGCGCCAGCAGCTTGGACGCCGGGAGGGCCGGTAGTGAGCAGTTCTTC
CASSLDAGRAGSEQFF
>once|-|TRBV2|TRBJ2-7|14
TGTGCCAGCAGTGTCACCTTTAGCTCCTACGAGCAGTACTTC
CASSVTFSSYEQYF
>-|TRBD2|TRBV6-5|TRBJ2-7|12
TGTGCCAGCATCAGACTAGCAAATGAGCAGTACTTC
CASIRLANEQYF
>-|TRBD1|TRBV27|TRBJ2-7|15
TGTGCCAGCAGTTTATTAGAGGGGGCTAGGTACGAGCAGTACTTC
CASSLLEGARYEQYF
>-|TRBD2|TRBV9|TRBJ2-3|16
TGTGCCAGCAGCGTAGTCGGGGGGTATGGCACAGATACGCAGTATTTT
CASSVVGGYGTDTQYF
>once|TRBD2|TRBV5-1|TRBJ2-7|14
TGCGCCAGCAGCCAAACTAGCGGGATATACGAGCAGTACTTC
CASSQTSGIYEQYF
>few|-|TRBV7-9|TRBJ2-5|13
TGTGCCAGCAGCTTAGATTCTCCGGAGACCCAGTACTTC
CASSLDSPETQYF
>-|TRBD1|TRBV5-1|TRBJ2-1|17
TGCGCCAGCAGCCCTCCTGGGACAGGGGCCCAACTCAATGAGCAGTTCTTC
CASSPPGTGAQLNEQFF
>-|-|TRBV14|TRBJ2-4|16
TGTGCCAGCAGCCAAGCCCGTTCGGGGGCCAAAAACATTCAGTACTTC
CASSQARSGAKNIQYF
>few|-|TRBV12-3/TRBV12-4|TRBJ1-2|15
TGTGCCAGCAGTTTAGGCGAAGGGAGAGGGTATGGCTACACCTTC
CASSLGEGRGYGYTF